These 31 T cell receptor beta chains originate from one sample sequenced in a study of identical twins. TCRdb used MiXCR to reprocess the 5' RACE reads, holding one entry per CDR3 protein. This sample carries 450,000 or so distinct CDR3 sequences, around 14% of them seen once, and the ten largest clones take 0.52%. The same specimen was also included in a second study, on yellow fever vaccine responses in identical twins.

Material: CD4+ T cells sorted from blood. The receptors shown here come from a woman younger than 35 in good health.

This clonotype was detected many times. The genes are TRBV14 and TRBJ2-2, with D maybe TRBD2 (6 bases). CDR1 is SGHDN, CDR2 FVKESK, per germline. The CDR3 contains 17 residues. The V gene lost 3 bases and the J gene lost 4 bases, with 18 bases spanning the gap. CDR3 loop: CASSQRNGRTATGELFF. For the CDR3, the DNA is TGTGCCAGCAGCCAGAGAAACGGGAGAACGGCCACCGGGGAGCTGTTTTTT.

This clonotype was picked up a small number of times. The CDR3 DNA is TGTGCCTGGACCCCTACCGGGGAGCTGTTTTTT. Translation: CAWTPTGELFF. This chain connects TRBV30 to TRBJ2-2; D call uncertain. The germline gives CDR1 GTSNPN, CDR2 SVGIG (reference sequence). This CDR3 has 11 amino acids. The V end lost 4 bases, the J end lost 5 bases, and 5 bases lay between the germline ends. Based on the CDR3 plus reference TRBV30 and TRBJ2-2, the full variable domain is SQTIHQWPATLVQPVGSPLSLECTVEGTSNPNLYWYRQAAGRGLQLLFYSVGIGQISSEVPQNLSASRPQDRQFILSSKKLLLSDSGFYLCAWTPTGELFFGEGSRLTVL.

This chain uses TRBV25-1 with TRBJ1-5; possible D gene TRBD1, 6 bases. The CDR3 totals 14 residues. Deletions cut 2 bases from V and 4 bases from J, with 9 bases between. The germline CDR1 and CDR2 sequences are MGHDK and SYGVNS. The CDR3 loop reads CASSEGQRNQPQHF. For the CDR3, the DNA is TGTGCCAGCAGTGAAGGACAGCGAAATCAGCCCCAGCATTTT.

The V gene is TRBV20-1, the J gene TRBJ2-1; 10 nucleotides match TRBD2. V trimming: 6 bases; J trimming: 8 bases; junction bases outside the gene matches: 10. Germline V CDR1 and CDR2: DFQATT, SNEGSKA (reference sequence). The CDR3 spans 14 residues. The CDR3 sequence: CSARPSGGSHEQFF. The DNA of the CDR3 is TGCAGTGCAAGACCTAGCGGGGGCTCCCATGAGCAGTTCTTC.

The rearrangement joins TRBV20-1 to TRBJ2-1; maybe TRBD1 (6 bases). Trimming took 0 bases from V and 2 from J, leaving 17 bases between them. The CDR3 is 17 amino acids. Germline V gene data show CDR1 as DFQATT and CDR2 as SNEGSKA (reference sequence). The CDR3 DNA reads as TGCAGTGCTAGAGATCCATTTACAGGGTCCACCTACAATGAGCAGTTCTTC. Translated, it gives CSARDPFTGSTYNEQFF.

This clonotype occurred many times. The genes are TRBV5-1 and TRBJ2-5, with D unresolved. Germline V gives CDR1 SGHRS, CDR2 YFSETQ. Deletions cut 3 bases from V and 0 bases from J, with 9 bases between. The CDR3 contains 14 residues. CDR3 protein: CASSWTRYQETQYF. For the CDR3, the DNA is TGCGCCAGCAGCTGGACCAGGTACCAAGAGACCCAGTACTTC.

The chain carries TRBV7-9 and TRBJ2-1; either TRBD1 or TRBD2 may fit D (5 bases each). There are 14 residues in the CDR3. With 9 bases removed from V and 6 bases from J, the gap between germline ends came to 18 bases. Looked up from germline, CDR1 is SEHNR and CDR2 is FQNEAQ (reference sequence). The CDR3: CASGGNRASNEQFF. The CDR3 DNA reads as TGTGCCAGTGGGGGTAATAGGGCTAGCAATGAGCAGTTCTTC.

The chain recombines TRBV5-6 with TRBJ2-5; 12 bases map to TRBD1. V dropped 2 bases and J dropped 5; count of bases not matched to a gene: 10. This CDR3 comprises 17 residues. The germline CDR1 and CDR2 sequences are SGHDT and YYEEEE. CDR3 in amino acids: CASSLGPGQGAEETQYF. CDR3 DNA: TGTGCCAGCAGCTTAGGACCGGGACAGGGGGCGGAGGAGACCCAGTACTTC.

This clonotype was counted only a few times. The V gene is TRBV2, the J gene TRBJ2-7; 11 bases fit TRBD1. The CDR3 has 13 residues. The J segment lost 4 bases and the V segment lost 8 bases, leaving 4 bases of the junction unmatched. The germline V gene has CDR1 SNHLY and CDR2 FYNNEI. CDR3 bases: TGTGCCAGCCACGGACAGGGGGCTTACGAGCAGTACTTC. Its protein product is CASHGQGAYEQYF. The full variable domain, with the rest looked up from reference TRBV2 and TRBJ2-7, is EPEVTQTPSHQVTQMGQEVILRCVPISNHLYFYWYRQILGQKVEFLVSFYNNEISEKSEIFDDQFSVERPDGSNFTLKIRSTKLEDSAMYFCASHGQGAYEQYFGPGTRLTVT.

This sequence joins TRBV20-1 and TRBJ1-2, with D hard to call. The V gene lost 6 bases and the J gene lost 3 bases, with 11 bases spanning the gap. The CDR3 covers 12 residues. CDR1 DFQATT and CDR2 SNEGSKA come from the germline V gene (reference sequence). The CDR3 protein is CSASRKDYGYTF. As DNA, the CDR3 is TGCAGTGCCTCCAGAAAAGACTATGGCTACACCTTC.

The V call is TRBV29-1, the J call TRBJ1-3; D is uncertain. Between the trimmed V and J ends, which lost 3 bases and 4 bases, there was a span of 4 bases. Germline CDR1 is SQVTM and CDR2 is ANQGSEA. The CDR3 has 11 amino acids. The CDR3 sequence is CSVDFGNTIYF. The DNA for the CDR3 is TGCAGCGTTGATTTCGGAAACACCATATATTTT. The full variable domain, its missing parts supplied by reference TRBV29-1 and TRBJ1-3, is SAVISQKPSRDICQRGTSLTIQCQVDSQVTMMFWYRQQPGQSLTLIATANQGSEATYESGFVIDKFPISRPNLTFSTLTVSNMSPEDSSIYLCSVDFGNTIYFGEGSWLTVV.

V usage is TRBV10-2 and J usage is TRBJ2-7, with 7 bases matching TRBD2. The CDR3 length is 16 residues. Trimming at V came to 0 bases and at J to 3 bases, leaving 8 bases not matched to a gene. Germline V gene sequence: CDR1 WSHSY, CDR2 SAAADI. CDR3 residues: CASSESIGTIVYEQYF. The CDR3 DNA is TGCGCCAGCAGTGAGTCCATAGGGACTATAGTCTACGAGCAGTACTTC.

The chain employs TRBV18 and TRBJ2-7; D unclear. Deletions cut 3 bases from V and 1 base from J, with 7 bases between. Looked up from germline, CDR1 is KGHSH and CDR2 is LQKENI. The CDR3 loop spans 13 amino acids. CDR3 sequence reads: CASSPLGSYEQYF. DNA of the CDR3: TGTGCCAGCTCACCCTTGGGGTCCTACGAGCAGTACTTC.

This chain joins TRBV11-2 and TRBJ1-1; D remains ambiguous. Trimming pared 4 bases from V and 1 base from J, leaving 10 bases between. The CDR3 spans 14 residues. In germline, CDR1 is SGHAT, CDR2 FQNNGV. The CDR3 loop is CASSSLLANTEAFF. CDR3 DNA: TGTGCCAGCAGCTCGTTACTTGCGAACACTGAAGCTTTCTTT.

This clonotype was observed a handful of times. The chain has TRBV20-1 and TRBJ2-1; a possible D gene is TRBD2 (6 bases). The CDR3 has 18 amino acids. The V end lost 0 bases, the J end lost 0 bases, and 18 bases lay between the germline ends. Germline V gives CDR1 DFQATT, CDR2 SNEGSKA (reference sequence). The CDR3 nucleotides are TGCAGTGCTAGAGATCTCCCCCGCGGGAAGCACTCCTACAATGAGCAGTTCTTC. Its protein is CSARDLPRGKHSYNEQFF.

This clonotype was counted many times. V and J are TRBV9 and TRBJ2-7, with unresolved D. Trimming removed 3 bases at V and 2 bases at J, with 12 bases between. The CDR3 contains 14 residues. In germline, CDR1 is SGDLS, CDR2 YYNGEE. Here the CDR3 reads CASSETGLTYEQYF. The CDR3 nucleotides are TGTGCCAGCAGCGAGACTGGGTTAACCTACGAGCAGTACTTC.

There are a few counts of this clonotype. The chain uses TRBV12-3 or TRBV12-4 and TRBJ2-7; D assignment may be TRBD1 or TRBD2 (6 bases each). The ends were cut back, 6 bases at V and 5 bases at J, with 11 bases in the middle. The length of the CDR3 is 12 residues. The CDR3 reads CASRRGVNEQYF. In DNA form, the CDR3 reads TGTGCCAGCAGGAGGGGGGTTAACGAGCAGTACTTC.

The chain links TRBV5-5 to TRBJ2-3; 9 nucleotides align to TRBD1. After removal of 0 bases from V and 4 bases from J, the junction contained 6 bases not matched to a gene. Looked up from germline, CDR1 is SGHKS and CDR2 is YYEKEE (reference sequence). The CDR3 covers 16 residues. CDR3 sequence: CASSLVRDRGSDTQYF. CDR3 in DNA: TGTGCCAGCAGCTTGGTTCGTGACAGGGGGTCAGATACGCAGTATTTT.

V and J are TRBV18 and TRBJ2-5, with TRBD1 as a possible D gene (5 bases). Per the germline V gene, CDR1 is KGHSH and CDR2 is LQKENI. Trimming pared 0 bases from V and 3 bases from J, leaving 8 bases between. The CDR3 totals 14 residues. The CDR3 nucleotides read TGTGCCAGCTCACCACCGGGGCCGAAAGAGACCCAGTACTTC. This gives the protein CASSPPGPKETQYF.

A few counts support this clonotype. This chain links TRBV19 with TRBJ2-3, with D unclear. Germline loops: CDR1 LNHDA, CDR2 SQIVND (reference sequence). The CDR3 spans 13 residues. Trimming cost V 6 bases and J 0 bases, with 7 bases left between them. The CDR3 spells CASRLASTDTQYF. CDR3 nucleotide sequence: TGTGCCAGTAGATTGGCTAGCACAGATACGCAGTATTTT.

The genes are TRBV5-1 and TRBJ2-2; D is possibly TRBD1 or TRBD2 (6 bases each). Germline V gives CDR1 SGHRS, CDR2 YFSETQ. Deletions cut 4 bases from V and 7 bases from J, with 14 bases between. The CDR3 is 14 amino acids. This CDR3 is CASSVEGGFGELFF. The CDR3 DNA follows: TGCGCCAGCAGCGTGGAGGGGGGTTTCGGGGAGCTGTTTTTT.

The chain employs TRBV20-1 and TRBJ2-1; 9 bases agree with TRBD1. Germline loops: CDR1 DFQATT, CDR2 SNEGSKA (reference sequence). This CDR3 has 15 residues. The J segment lost 8 bases and the V segment lost 1 base, leaving 9 bases of the junction unmatched. In DNA form, the CDR3 reads TGCAGTGCTAGAGCTCAGGACAGGGGAAGGTATGAGCAGTTCTTC. It specifies CSARAQDRGRYEQFF.

This chain joins TRBV30 and TRBJ2-7; 8 bases fit TRBD1. The CDR3 covers 12 residues. Trimming cost V 0 bases and J 6 bases; bases outside gene matches: 1. Germline V gives CDR1 GTSNPN, CDR2 SVGIG (reference sequence). CDR3 sequence: CAWSVGQGEQYF. The CDR3 DNA reads as TGTGCCTGGAGTGTTGGACAGGGCGAGCAGTACTTC. The full variable domain, completed using reference TRBV30 and TRBJ2-7, is SQTIHQWPATLVQPVGSPLSLECTVEGTSNPNLYWYRQAAGRGLQLLFYSVGIGQISSEVPQNLSASRPQDRQFILSSKKLLLSDSGFYLCAWSVGQGEQYFGPGTRLTVT.

The chain recombines TRBV7-2 with TRBJ2-2, with unresolved D. Looked up from germline, CDR1 is SGHTA and CDR2 is FQGNSA. The V gene lost 2 bases and the J gene lost 3 bases, with 7 bases spanning the gap. The CDR3 runs 14 residues. The CDR3 loop is CASSLMFDTGELFF. The CDR3 DNA follows: TGTGCCAGCAGCTTAATGTTTGACACCGGGGAGCTGTTTTTT.

This clonotype has just a few counts. J is TRBJ2-1 and V is TRBV27; D gene ambiguous. This CDR3 is 13 amino acids long. The germline V gene encodes CDR1 MNHEY and CDR2 SMNVEV (reference sequence). V shed 2 bases and J shed 7 bases, with 9 bases lying between them. The CDR3 DNA sequence: TGTGCCAGCAGTTTAAAGGGTACTAATGAGCAGTTCTTC. Translating it yields CASSLKGTNEQFF.

This clonotype was seen only a few times. The chain combines TRBV24-1 with TRBJ2-2, with TRBD1 matching over 7 bases. Germline V gives CDR1 KGHDR, CDR2 SFDVKD. V dropped 0 bases and J dropped 3; count of bases not matched to a gene: 6. The CDR3 is 17 residues long. The CDR3: CATSDLVRQGDTGELFF. The DNA of the CDR3 is TGTGCCACCAGTGATTTGGTCCGACAGGGAGACACCGGGGAGCTGTTTTTT.

This clonotype appeared a few times. V is TRBV24-1 and J is TRBJ2-7; perhaps D is TRBD1 or TRBD2 (5 bases each). The CDR3 consists of 12 residues. The V and J ends lost 9 bases and 4 bases respectively, with 12 bases between them. Germline V lookup: CDR1 KGHDR, CDR2 SFDVKD. The CDR3 nucleotides read TGTGCCACCTCGGGACCCACGTACGAGCAGTACTTC. Translation: CATSGPTYEQYF.

This clonotype was counted a few times. This chain connects TRBV9 to TRBJ2-3; D is undetermined. The CDR3 spans 15 residues. Trimming shortened V by 2 bases and J by 5 bases, and 15 bases separated the two germline ends. The germline CDR1 and CDR2 sequences are SGDLS and YYNGEE. The CDR3 DNA reads TGTGCCAGCAGCGTTTTTGCGGAACATGGAGATACGCAGTATTTT. Its protein is CASSVFAEHGDTQYF.

CDR3 sequence reads: CASSLEGTSGTHEQYF. In nucleotides, the CDR3 is TGTGCCAGCAGCTTAGAGGGGACTAGCGGGACCCACGAGCAGTACTTC. The rearrangement links TRBV7-2 to TRBJ2-7, with 13 bases aligning to TRBD2. V lost 1 base to trimming and J lost 5 bases; unmatched junction nucleotides: 5. The length of the CDR3 is 16 residues. Germline-derived CDR1 and CDR2 are SGHTA and FQGNSA. The full variable domain, in which reference TRBV7-2 and TRBJ2-7 provide the parts outside the CDR3, is GAGVSQSPSNKVTEKGKDVELRCDPISGHTALYWYRQSLGQGLEFLIYFQGNSAPDKSGLPSDRFSAERTGGSVSTLTIQRTQQEDSAVYLCASSLEGTSGTHEQYFGPGTRLTVT.

This sequence joins TRBV12-3 or TRBV12-4 and TRBJ2-3, with D perhaps matching TRBD2 (6 bases). The CDR3 loop spans 15 amino acids. V was pared by 5 bases and J by 1 base, with 13 bases between. CDR3 in amino acids: CASSPTLARTDTQYF. CDR3 coding DNA: TGTGCCAGCAGTCCTACACTAGCACGCACAGATACGCAGTATTTT.

This clonotype was recorded at least ten times. This chain connects TRBV20-1 to TRBJ2-5; D not certain. Germline CDR1 is DFQATT and CDR2 is SNEGSKA (reference sequence). The CDR3 contains 13 residues. Trimming left V 1 base short and J 0 bases short, with 6 bases between. CDR3 DNA sequence: TGCAGTGCTAGAGGGGGAAACCAAGAGACCCAGTACTTC. This gives the protein CSARGGNQETQYF.